The 18 T cell receptor beta chains presented below share a single source sample, sequenced in a study of T-cell reconstitution after alpha-beta-depleted transplantation in children. Unique molecular identifiers were incorporated during preparation of the TCRbeta library. Each CDR3 protein is one row after TCRdb ran MiXCR on the PCR reads. The sample shows a few hundred thousand distinct CDR3 sequences, 27% of them seen only once. The sequences come from PBMCs, collected before TCRalphabeta/CD19-depleted stem cell transplant. These TCRs come from a boy under two years old with Wiskott-Aldrich syndrome, due to receive a stem cell transplant.

V gene TRBV5-1 combines with J gene TRBJ2-1; 9 nucleotides align to TRBD2. Germline CDR1 SGHRS, CDR2 YFSETQ. The V and J ends lost 4 bases and 6 bases, in that order; junction bases with no gene match: 11. This CDR3 is built from 16 residues. CDR3 coding DNA: TGCGCCAGCAGCGGACTAGCGTCTAGGGCGATCAATGAGCAGTTCTTC. This gives the protein CASSGLASRAINEQFF.

The chain is built from TRBV7-9 and TRBJ2-2, with TRBD1 matching over 9 bases. Germline V gives CDR1 SEHNR, CDR2 FQNEAQ (reference sequence). This CDR3 has 17 residues. The junction had 5 bases not matched to a gene; V was cut back by 3 bases and J by 0 bases. The DNA for the CDR3 is TGTGCCAGCAGCTTCGACAGGGGGAATTCGAACACCGGGGAGCTGTTTTTT. Its protein is CASSFDRGNSNTGELFF.

This clonotype was picked up a small number of times. The rearrangement uses TRBV20-1 and TRBJ1-2; 8 nucleotides line up with TRBD1. CDR3 length equals 14 residues. Trimming at V came to 5 bases and at J to 1 base, leaving 6 bases not matched to a gene. The germline CDR1 and CDR2 sequences are DFQATT and SNEGSKA (reference sequence). The CDR3 spells CSARRGQDNYGYTF. The CDR3 bases are TGCAGTGCTCGGAGGGGACAGGATAACTATGGCTACACCTTC.

This clonotype was seen a few times. The J gene is TRBJ1-4, the V gene TRBV19, with 8 bases matching TRBD1. The CDR3 loop spans 14 amino acids. V lost 3 bases and J lost 6; bases outside the gene matches: 3. Germline V lookup: CDR1 LNHDA, CDR2 SQIVND (reference sequence). CDR3 in DNA: TGTGCCAGTAGTATTTCGACAGGGGATGAAAAACTGTTTTTT. Its protein is CASSISTGDEKLFF.

This clonotype came up a few times. The chain is built from TRBV5-5 and TRBJ2-2; the D call may be TRBD1 or TRBD2 (5 bases each). The CDR3 spans 16 residues. V lost 0 bases and J 4 bases, leaving 13 bases between the germline ends. The V gene's germline CDR1 is SGHKS and CDR2 YYEKEE (reference sequence). In nucleotides, the CDR3 is TGTGCCAGCAGCTTGGCCCCCACAGGAGGCACCGGGGAGCTGTTTTTT. It encodes CASSLAPTGGTGELFF.

The chain is built from TRBV5-1 and TRBJ2-7; D assignment may be TRBD1 or TRBD2 (5 bases each). This CDR3 is 15 amino acids long. Germline CDR1 and CDR2: SGHRS and YFSETQ. V lost 0 bases and J lost 2, with 12 bases in between. DNA of the CDR3: TGCGCCAGCAGCTTGGAGGGACGGGGAACCTACGAGCAGTACTTC. It is translated as CASSLEGRGTYEQYF.

This clonotype was found a few times. V gene TRBV11-2 combines with J gene TRBJ2-1; tentative D call: TRBD2 (6 bases). CDR1 and CDR2 (germline): SGHAT, FQNNGV. V was shortened by 4 bases and J by 4 bases, with 14 bases between the two germline ends. This CDR3 has 15 residues. CDR3 loop: CASSSTGGLYNEQFF. The DNA of the CDR3 is TGTGCCAGCAGCTCGACCGGGGGATTATACAATGAGCAGTTCTTC.

The chain carries TRBV20-1 and TRBJ2-5; D call uncertain. Germline loops: CDR1 DFQATT, CDR2 SNEGSKA (reference sequence). Trimming left V 3 bases short and J 6 bases short, with 11 bases between. The CDR3 extends over 12 amino acids. Here the CDR3 reads CSARGLIKTQYF. In DNA, the CDR3 is TGCAGTGCTAGGGGTCTAATCAAGACCCAGTACTTC.

The chain employs TRBV24-1 and TRBJ2-3; 7 bases are a match to TRBD2. In germline, CDR1 is KGHDR, CDR2 SFDVKD. V was pared by 3 bases and J by 4 bases, with 12 bases of the junction left unmatched. This CDR3 is 17 amino acids long. The CDR3 sequence is CATSDPRSGMAADTQYF. The DNA for the CDR3 is TGTGCCACCAGTGATCCTCGCAGCGGGATGGCGGCAGATACGCAGTATTTT.

The gene calls are TRBV3-1 and TRBJ2-5; TRBD1 aligns across 9 bases. J was trimmed by 1 base and V by 6 bases; bases with no gene match: 6. The CDR3 contains 15 residues. The germline gives CDR1 LGHDT, CDR2 YNNKEL (reference sequence). The CDR3 reads CASRPGQGSQETQYF. The DNA for the CDR3 is TGTGCCAGCAGACCAGGACAGGGGAGCCAAGAGACCCAGTACTTC.

The V and J genes are TRBV24-1 and TRBJ2-2; D gene uncertain. The CDR3 has 15 residues. Germline V gene sequence: CDR1 KGHDR, CDR2 SFDVKD. V lost 3 bases and J lost 3, with 10 bases in between. DNA of the CDR3: TGTGCCACCAGTGATGAGCGAAGGTACACCGGGGAGCTGTTTTTT. Its translation is CATSDERRYTGELFF.

This chain links TRBV4-2 with TRBJ2-5; TRBD1 agrees at 9 bases. The trim removed 5 bases at V and 1 base at J, leaving 8 bases unmatched. The CDR3 consists of 16 residues. Germline assignment: CDR1 LGHNA and CDR2 YNFKEQ. The CDR3 DNA is TGTGCCAGCAGCAGTACAGGGGGCGGGGGCCAAGAGACCCAGTACTTC. Translating gives CASSSTGGGGQETQYF.

This clonotype was observed at least ten times. This chain uses TRBV12-3 or TRBV12-4 with TRBJ2-1, with D uncertain. The CDR3 consists of 13 residues. Trimming left V 6 bases short and J 0 bases short, with 6 bases between. The CDR3 DNA sequence: TGTGCCAGCAGCCCAGTCTCCTACAATGAGCAGTTCTTC. This translates into CASSPVSYNEQFF.

This chain links TRBV20-1 with TRBJ1-4; 12 bases line up with TRBD1. Trimming cost V 2 bases and J 5 bases; bases outside gene matches: 12. Germline values: CDR1 DFQATT, CDR2 SNEGSKA (reference sequence). This CDR3 contains 18 residues. The CDR3 DNA reads TGCAGTGCTAGACGTCGGGACAGGGGGCGAAGATGGAATGAAAAACTGTTTTTT. Translating gives CSARRRDRGRRWNEKLFF.

The table lists this clonotype with a few counts. The V call is TRBV12-3 or TRBV12-4, the J call TRBJ2-2; 11 nucleotides align to TRBD1. Losses at the gene ends were 5 bases for V and 6 bases for J; bases not matched to a gene: 8. CDR3 length: 16 residues. The CDR3 nucleotides read TGTGCCAGCAGTCCGAGCTCGGGACAGGGGGCCGGGGAGCTGTTTTTT. Protein product: CASSPSSGQGAGELFF.

The rearrangement joins TRBV7-6 to TRBJ1-1; the match to TRBD1 covers 7 bases. V shed 1 base, J shed 11 bases, and the junction held 10 bases outside the gene matches. Germline-derived CDR1 and CDR2 are SGHVS and FNYEAQ. The CDR3 is 14 amino acids. The CDR3 loop is CASSLGDRVESAFF. The CDR3 DNA reads TGTGCCAGCAGCTTAGGAGACAGGGTAGAATCGGCTTTCTTT.

The chain joins TRBV12-3 or TRBV12-4 to TRBJ1-6; D possibly corresponds to TRBD1 (6 bases). The CDR3 totals 17 residues. V was shortened by 2 bases and J by 1 base, with 12 bases between the two germline ends. CDR3 residues: CASSLIGQGSYNSPLHF. The CDR3 nucleotides are TGTGCCAGCAGTTTAATAGGGCAGGGGTCCTATAATTCACCCCTCCACTTT.

This clonotype was seen a few times. This sequence joins TRBV9 and TRBJ2-1, with D hard to call. Trimming stripped 0 bases from V and 3 bases from J, with 4 bases between. The CDR3 length is 13 residues. CDR1 is SGDLS, CDR2 YYNGEE, per germline. The DNA for the CDR3 is TGTGCCAGCAGCGTAGCCGACTACAATGAGCAGTTCTTC. It yields the protein CASSVADYNEQFF.